The 27 T cell receptor beta chains below were found in one sample sequenced in a study of identical twins. TCRdb analysed the 5' RACE reads with MiXCR anew, one entry per CDR3 protein. The table records approximately 500,000 distinct CDR3 sequences, about 24% of them present only once. These sequences were also reported in another study, on T cells expressing NK-cell markers.

The material sequenced was CD4+ T cells sorted from blood. These receptors all come from a woman aged 18 to 35 in good health.

This clonotype was seen only a few times. V usage is TRBV9 and J usage is TRBJ2-1; D gene ambiguous. The ends were cut back, 3 bases at V and 5 bases at J, with 9 bases in the middle. Germline CDR1 and CDR2: SGDLS and YYNGEE. The CDR3 is made up of 13 amino acids. CDR3 DNA sequence: TGTGCCAGCAGCGCCAGATCTAACAATGAGCAGTTCTTC. Protein: CASSARSNNEQFF.

The chain links TRBV20-1 to TRBJ2-7; D gene uncertain. The CDR3 spans 11 residues. V lost 4 bases, J lost 7 bases, and 11 bases lay in between. Germline CDR1 DFQATT, CDR2 SNEGSKA (reference sequence). CDR3: CSAIFSKEQYF. The CDR3 coding sequence is TGCAGTGCTATTTTTTCAAAAGAGCAGTACTTC.

J is TRBJ2-7 and V is TRBV18; TRBD2 agrees at 9 bases. The CDR3 extends over 15 amino acids. Germline assignment: CDR1 KGHSH and CDR2 LQKENI. V was clipped by 0 bases and J by 4 bases; unmatched bases: 4. CDR3 in DNA: TGTGCCAGCTCACCACCGGGGACTAGCATATACGAGCAGTACTTC. Residues: CASSPPGTSIYEQYF.

This clonotype turned up a few times. This sequence joins TRBV9 and TRBJ2-1; D is unresolved. Trimming pared 0 bases from V and 10 bases from J, leaving 11 bases between. Looked up from germline, CDR1 is SGDLS and CDR2 is YYNGEE. CDR3 length: 13 residues. This CDR3 reads CASSVDLEREQFF. Written as DNA, the CDR3 is TGTGCCAGCAGCGTAGACCTGGAACGCGAGCAGTTCTTC.

This clonotype was seen only a few times. The rearrangement joins TRBV29-1 to TRBJ1-1; D might be TRBD1 (6 bases). V lost 8 bases and J lost 9, with 19 bases in between. The CDR3 spans 12 residues. CDR1 and CDR2 (germline): SQVTM, ANQGSEA. DNA for the CDR3: TGCAGCTCGTTGGGCCCTCGGGACAAAGCTTTCTTT. Translating gives CSSLGPRDKAFF.

This clonotype was seen ten or more times. J is TRBJ2-1 and V is TRBV20-1; 8 bases are a match to TRBD2. Germline V gene data show CDR1 as DFQATT and CDR2 as SNEGSKA (reference sequence). The J segment lost 0 bases and the V segment lost 4 bases, leaving 8 bases of the junction unmatched. The CDR3 extends over 16 amino acids. The CDR3 region has the DNA TGCAGTGCTACCGGGGGGGCCCCTAGCTCCTACAATGAGCAGTTCTTC. Its protein is CSATGGAPSSYNEQFF.

In its sample, this clonotype was seen a few times. This chain uses TRBV6-5 with TRBJ2-7; 7 bases are a match to TRBD2. V shed 4 bases, J shed 2 bases, and the junction held 11 bases outside the gene matches. The CDR3 covers 16 residues. The germline gives CDR1 MNHEY, CDR2 SVGAGI. CDR3 coding DNA: TGTGCCAGCAGTTCCCCGGGGAGGGCCCACCCCTACGAGCAGTACTTC. Its translation: CASSSPGRAHPYEQYF.

This clonotype was detected a few times. The chain joins TRBV11-2 to TRBJ2-3, with TRBD2 matching 9 bases. Per the germline V gene, CDR1 is SGHAT and CDR2 is FQNNGV. The CDR3 length is 16 residues. V lost 1 base to trimming and J lost 4 bases; unmatched junction nucleotides: 6. CDR3 sequence reads: CASSLVLAGVPDTQYF. The CDR3 DNA follows: TGTGCCAGCAGCTTAGTCTTAGCGGGAGTACCAGATACGCAGTATTTT.

DNA for the CDR3: TGTGCCAGCAGCGTAGTAACTAGCAGCAATGAGCAGTTCTTC. It specifies CASSVVTSSNEQFF. The rearrangement uses TRBV9 and TRBJ2-1, with TRBD2 as a possible D gene (6 bases). The CDR3 is 14 residues long. Germline V gene data show CDR1 as SGDLS and CDR2 as YYNGEE. Between the trimmed V and J ends, which lost 0 bases and 6 bases, there was a span of 10 bases.

The rearrangement links TRBV10-2 to TRBJ1-2; TRBD1 matches 12 bases. CDR3 length: 16 residues. The V gene end was trimmed by 10 bases and the J gene end by 3 bases; junction bases not matched to a gene: 12. Germline CDR1 reads WSHSY; CDR2 reads SAAADI. As DNA, the CDR3 is TGCGCCACCGGGACAGGGGGCGCGGTGGTTTACTATGGCTACACCTTC. It codes for CATGTGGAVVYYGYTF.

This chain joins TRBV10-3 and TRBJ2-5; no firm D call. This CDR3 contains 13 residues. V was shortened by 5 bases and J by 2 bases, with 9 bases between the two germline ends. Germline-derived CDR1 and CDR2 are ENHRY and SYGVKD. CDR3 coding DNA: TGTGCCATCAGTCGAGGCCTACAAGAGACCCAGTACTTC. It translates to CAISRGLQETQYF.

This chain joins TRBV3-1 and TRBJ2-7; 7 bases map to TRBD1. Trimming cost V 1 base and J 4 bases; bases outside gene matches: 4. This CDR3 is 14 amino acids long. In germline, CDR1 is LGHDT, CDR2 YNNKEL (reference sequence). The CDR3 sequence is CASSQVPGGYEQYF. The CDR3 nucleotides read TGTGCCAGCAGCCAAGTCCCAGGGGGATACGAGCAGTACTTC.

This clonotype occurred a few times. This chain links TRBV12-3 or TRBV12-4 with TRBJ2-5, with TRBD2 as a possible D gene (6 bases). The CDR3 contains 11 residues. Trimming removed 6 bases at V and 10 bases at J, with 12 bases between. The CDR3: CASRMRGDQYF. CDR3 coding DNA: TGTGCCAGCAGAATGCGGGGCGACCAGTACTTC.

This clonotype has ten or more counts. The rearrangement joins TRBV20-1 to TRBJ1-1, with no clear D. V was clipped by 0 bases and J by 6 bases, with 8 bases between them. CDR1 is DFQATT and CDR2 is SNEGSKA in the germline V gene (reference sequence). The length of the CDR3 is 12 residues. Here the CDR3 DNA reads TGCAGTGCTAGAGAACCTGGTGCTGAAGCTTTCTTT. Translated: CSAREPGAEAFF.

This chain joins TRBV29-1 and TRBJ2-7, with D hard to call. The V gene's germline CDR1 is SQVTM and CDR2 ANQGSEA. The length of the CDR3 is 12 residues. The V end lost 5 bases, the J end lost 5 bases, and 13 bases lay between the germline ends. The DNA for the CDR3 is TGCAGCGTTATAAATCGCCAGAACGAGCAGTACTTC. The encoded protein is CSVINRQNEQYF.

The chain is built from TRBV6-5 and TRBJ2-5; the match to TRBD1 covers 7 bases. Germline V CDR1 and CDR2: MNHEY, SVGAGI. With 1 base clipped from V and 0 bases from J, the junction kept 11 bases outside the gene matches. This CDR3 has 18 amino acids. As DNA, the CDR3 is TGTGCCAGCAGTTACTTAACGGGGACAGCCTCGTACCAAGAGACCCAGTACTTC. This translates into CASSYLTGTASYQETQYF.

This clonotype was observed a handful of times. This rearrangement joins TRBV5-1 to TRBJ2-4; D possibly uses TRBD1 or TRBD2 (5 bases each). Per the germline V gene, CDR1 is SGHRS and CDR2 is YFSETQ. There are 13 residues in the CDR3. V lost 3 bases, J lost 9 bases, and 13 bases lay in between. In DNA, the CDR3 is TGCGCCAGCAGCTCCCCCGGGGCGGGCATTCAGTACTTC. This encodes CASSSPGAGIQYF. Using reference TRBV5-1 and TRBJ2-4 for the parts outside the CDR3, the full variable domain is KAGVTQTPRYLIKTRGQQVTLSCSPISGHRSVSWYQQTPGQGLQFLFEYFSETQRNKGNFPGRFSGRQFSNSRSEMNVSTLELGDSALYLCASSSPGAGIQYFGAGTRLSVL.

The rearrangement joins TRBV30 to TRBJ2-7, with D possibly matching TRBD2 (7 bases). Germline V gives CDR1 GTSNPN, CDR2 SVGIG (reference sequence). This CDR3 has 14 amino acids. The V end lost 0 bases, the J end lost 2 bases, and 11 bases lay between the germline ends. CDR3 in amino acids: CAWSVLGGAYEQYF. DNA of the CDR3: TGTGCCTGGAGTGTTCTAGGGGGGGCCTACGAGCAGTACTTC.

The V and J genes are TRBV7-9 and TRBJ2-3; weak D call: TRBD2 (5 bases). The V gene's germline CDR1 is SEHNR and CDR2 FQNEAQ (reference sequence). V lost 3 bases and J lost 1, with 11 bases in between. The length of the CDR3 is 15 residues. CDR3 residues: CASSLRVVGTDTQYF. The CDR3 DNA reads TGTGCCAGCAGCTTGAGGGTTGTGGGCACAGATACGCAGTATTTT.

This clonotype appeared once. The V gene is TRBV12-5, the J gene TRBJ2-6; D is ambiguous. Trimming stripped 1 base from V and 0 bases from J, with 4 bases between. Germline loops: CDR1 LGHNT, CDR2 FRNRAP. The CDR3 runs 15 residues. The CDR3 loop reads CASGLGLSGANVLTF. Written as DNA, the CDR3 is TGTGCTAGTGGTTTGGGTCTCTCTGGGGCCAACGTCCTGACTTTC.

The CDR3 here is CSVALRQGETQYF. The CDR3 bases are TGCAGCGTGGCCCTCAGACAGGGAGAGACCCAGTACTTC. This chain joins TRBV29-1 and TRBJ2-5, with TRBD1 identical over 7 bases. V was pared by 6 bases and J by 4 bases, with 8 bases of the junction left unmatched. Germline CDR1 reads SQVTM; CDR2 reads ANQGSEA. The length of the CDR3 is 13 residues. The variable domain in full, with the rest retrieved from reference TRBV29-1 and TRBJ2-5, is SAVISQKPSRDICQRGTSLTIQCQVDSQVTMMFWYRQQPGQSLTLIATANQGSEATYESGFVIDKFPISRPNLTFSTLTVSNMSPEDSSIYLCSVALRQGETQYFGPGTRLLVL.

The V gene is TRBV5-6, the J gene TRBJ2-7; D gene unclear. The CDR3 has 12 amino acids. The germline V gene encodes CDR1 SGHDT and CDR2 YYEEEE. Trimming stripped 4 bases from V and 3 bases from J, with 8 bases between. The CDR3 is CASSITIYEQYF. In nucleotides, the CDR3 is TGTGCCAGCAGCATCACCATCTACGAGCAGTACTTC.

V usage is TRBV2 and J usage is TRBJ1-6; D might be TRBD1 (5 bases). The CDR3 length is 16 residues. Germline V CDR1 and CDR2: SNHLY, FYNNEI. V lost 11 bases and J lost 0, with 17 bases in between. The CDR3, as DNA: TGTGCCCAAACCGGAGTGGGGGGCTCCTATAATTCACCCCTCCACTTT. This codes for CAQTGVGGSYNSPLHF.

A few counts support this clonotype. The rearrangement links TRBV5-1 to TRBJ1-1; TRBD1 matches at 8 bases. The germline CDR1 and CDR2 sequences are SGHRS and YFSETQ. CDR3 length equals 15 residues. Unmatched junction bases numbered 10, after V lost 7 bases and J lost 2 bases. DNA of the CDR3: TGCGCCAGCTCGTCCCTTGGGACAGGCAACACTGAAGCTTTCTTT. Translation gives CASSSLGTGNTEAFF.

J is TRBJ2-2 and V is TRBV4-3; D might be TRBD1 (5 bases). The CDR3 has 15 residues. V was cut by 4 bases and J by 3 bases, with 12 bases left in between. Germline V gene data show CDR1 as LGHNA and CDR2 as YSLEER. The CDR3 loop reads CASSPRARDTGELFF. The CDR3 DNA sequence: TGCGCCAGCAGCCCCAGGGCCAGAGACACCGGGGAGCTGTTTTTT.

The chain carries TRBV20-1 and TRBJ1-1, with D unclear. Germline V gives CDR1 DFQATT, CDR2 SNEGSKA (reference sequence). The CDR3 loop spans 13 amino acids. Deletions cut 3 bases from V and 6 bases from J, with 14 bases between. The CDR3 loop reads CSARSPDHAEAFF. The CDR3 DNA follows: TGCAGTGCTAGGAGTCCGGACCACGCTGAAGCTTTCTTT.

The chain uses TRBV20-1 and TRBJ1-2; 8 bases match TRBD1. The CDR3 contains 13 residues. From germline, CDR1 is DFQATT and CDR2 SNEGSKA (reference sequence). V shed 4 bases and J 8 bases; nucleotides not matched to a gene: 9. CDR3 loop: CSAMRQGAGGYTF. The CDR3 DNA reads as TGCAGTGCTATGCGTCAGGGGGCCGGCGGCTACACCTTC.